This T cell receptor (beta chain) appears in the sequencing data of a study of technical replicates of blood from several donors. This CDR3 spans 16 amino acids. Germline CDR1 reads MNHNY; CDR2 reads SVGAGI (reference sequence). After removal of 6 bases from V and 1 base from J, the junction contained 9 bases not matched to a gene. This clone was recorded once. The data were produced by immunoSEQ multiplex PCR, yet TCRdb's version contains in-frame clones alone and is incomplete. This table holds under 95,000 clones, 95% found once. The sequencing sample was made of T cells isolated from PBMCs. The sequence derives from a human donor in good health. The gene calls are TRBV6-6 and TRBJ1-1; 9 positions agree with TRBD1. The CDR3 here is CASSLQGAFANTEAFF. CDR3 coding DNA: TGTGCCAGCAGCCTACAGGGGGCATTTGCGAACACTGAAGCTTTCTTT.